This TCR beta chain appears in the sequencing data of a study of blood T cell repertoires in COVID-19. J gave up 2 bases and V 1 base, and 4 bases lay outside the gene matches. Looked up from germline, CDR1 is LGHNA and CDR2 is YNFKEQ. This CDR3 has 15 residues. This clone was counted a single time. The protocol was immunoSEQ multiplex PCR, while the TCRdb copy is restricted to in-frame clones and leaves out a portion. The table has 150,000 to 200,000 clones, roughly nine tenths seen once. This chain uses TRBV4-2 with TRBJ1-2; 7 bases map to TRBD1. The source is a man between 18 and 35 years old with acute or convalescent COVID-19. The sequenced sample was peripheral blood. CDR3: CASSQAGTANYGYTF. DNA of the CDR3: TGTGCCAGCAGCCAAGCAGGGACAGCGAACTATGGCTACACCTTC.